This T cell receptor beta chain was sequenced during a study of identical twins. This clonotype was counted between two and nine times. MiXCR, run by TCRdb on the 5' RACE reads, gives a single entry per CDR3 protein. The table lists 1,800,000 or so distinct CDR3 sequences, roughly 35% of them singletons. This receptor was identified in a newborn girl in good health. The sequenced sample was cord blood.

CDR3 protein: CASSQDRVAGAYEQYF. CDR3 sequence (DNA): TGTGCCAGCAGCCAAGATCGGGTAGCAGGGGCCTACGAGCAGTACTTC. V gene TRBV4-2 combines with J gene TRBJ2-7; D is perhaps TRBD1 (6 bases). The CDR3 is made up of 16 amino acids. Trimming pared 0 bases from V and 2 bases from J, leaving 14 bases between. The germline CDR1 and CDR2 sequences are LGHNA and YNFKEQ.